The next 10 T cell receptor beta chains were all read from a single sample in a study of blood T cell repertoires in COVID-19. Sequenced by immunoSEQ multiplex PCR; TCRdb stores in-frame clones only, minus some. The data hold about 160,000 clones, with roughly 81% observed a single time. Sample: peripheral blood. Every receptor here comes from a man aged 35 to 55 with acute or convalescent COVID-19.

This chain connects TRBV27 to TRBJ2-7; maybe TRBD1 (6 bases). Germline V CDR1 and CDR2: MNHEY, SMNVEV (reference sequence). V shed 6 bases and J shed 0 bases, with 9 bases lying between them. The CDR3 length is 13 residues. The CDR3 bases are TGTGCCAGCAGACAACAGGGCTCCTACGAGCAGTACTTC. Its protein product is CASRQQGSYEQYF.

This sequence joins TRBV19 and TRBJ2-7; a possible D gene is TRBD1 (6 bases). This CDR3 contains 14 residues. Trimming cost V 4 bases and J 2 bases, with 12 bases left between them. The germline V gene has CDR1 LNHDA and CDR2 SQIVND (reference sequence). CDR3 amino acids: CASSTIDRTYEQYF. CDR3 DNA sequence: TGTGCCAGTAGTACAATCGACAGGACCTACGAGCAGTACTTC.

The chain uses TRBV5-1 and TRBJ2-1, with a possible D match to TRBD1 (6 bases). V lost 0 bases and J lost 3, with 10 bases in between. Per germline, CDR1 SGHRS and CDR2 YFSETQ. This CDR3 comprises 15 residues. CDR3 in DNA: TGCGCCAGCAGCTTGGAAGGACAGCTCTACAATGAGCAGTTCTTC. Translation gives CASSLEGQLYNEQFF.

The rearrangement links TRBV12-5 to TRBJ2-7, with a weak D call TRBD1 (5 bases). The germline V gene encodes CDR1 LGHNT and CDR2 FRNRAP. The CDR3 has 15 residues. V lost 6 bases and J 4 bases, leaving 19 bases between the germline ends. In DNA, the CDR3 is TGTGCTAGTGGCCCCAAAGACAGAGAAGTTTACGAGCAGTACTTC. It translates to CASGPKDREVYEQYF.

The gene calls are TRBV5-4 and TRBJ2-1; 15 nucleotides agree with TRBD2. This CDR3 is built from 14 residues. The germline V gene has CDR1 SGHNT and CDR2 YYREEE (reference sequence). V lost 4 bases and J lost 9; bases outside the gene matches: 2. The CDR3 nucleotides are TGTGCCAGCAGCCCGGGACTAGCGGGGGGTGAGCAGTTCTTC. It translates to CASSPGLAGGEQFF.

CDR3 DNA: TGTGCCAGCAGTGACAGGACAGCGGGGGGCAAAGAGACCCAGTACTTC. It translates to CASSDRTAGGKETQYF. The chain combines TRBV2 with TRBJ2-5; 9 positions agree with TRBD2. V lost 3 bases to trimming and J lost 3 bases; unmatched junction nucleotides: 8. This CDR3 region has 16 residues. Germline V gene sequence: CDR1 SNHLY, CDR2 FYNNEI.

The CDR3 here is CASSWGWDTEAFF. CDR3 in DNA: TGTGCCAGCAGTTGGGGCTGGGACACTGAAGCTTTCTTT. The chain employs TRBV6-5 and TRBJ1-1, with D perhaps matching TRBD1 (5 bases). V lost 4 bases and J lost 3, with 9 bases in between. The germline CDR1 and CDR2 sequences are MNHEY and SVGAGI. The CDR3 extends over 13 amino acids.

CDR3 in amino acids: CASSHRPPGQGVTGELFF. The CDR3 bases are TGTGCCAGCAGTCACCGACCACCGGGACAGGGGGTCACCGGGGAGCTGTTTTTT. V is TRBV6-6 and J is TRBJ2-2, with 11 bases that match TRBD1. After removal of 5 bases from V and 4 bases from J, the junction contained 12 bases not matched to a gene. This CDR3 has 18 amino acids. CDR1 and CDR2 from the germline V gene are MNHNY and SVGAGI (reference sequence).

This clone was seen a single time. The J gene is TRBJ2-7, the V gene TRBV19; 9 bases fit TRBD1. Germline CDR1 is LNHDA and CDR2 is SQIVND (reference sequence). V was pared by 5 bases and J by 5 bases, with 16 bases of the junction left unmatched. There are 17 residues in the CDR3. The CDR3 protein is CASSASPPGQGFHEQYF. The DNA for the CDR3 is TGTGCCAGTAGTGCCTCCCCACCGGGACAGGGATTCCACGAGCAGTACTTC.

The V gene is TRBV12-5, the J gene TRBJ1-2; possibly TRBD1 for D (5 bases). CDR1 is LGHNT and CDR2 is FRNRAP in the germline V gene. V was clipped by 0 bases and J by 7 bases, with 18 bases between them. This CDR3 has 16 amino acids. The CDR3 is CASGLVNRLFQGGYTF. The CDR3 DNA is TGTGCTAGTGGTTTGGTAAATCGCCTCTTTCAGGGTGGCTACACCTTC. Full variable domain (outside the CDR3, taken from reference TRBV12-5 and TRBJ1-2): DARVTQTPRHKVTEMGQEVTMRCQPILGHNTVFWYRQTMMQGLELLAYFRNRAPLDDSGMPKDRFSAEMPDATLATLKIQPSEPRDSAVYFCASGLVNRLFQGGYTFGSGTRLTVV.